This T cell receptor (beta chain) originates from a study of blood T cell repertoires in COVID-19. Study in general: There were acute and convalescent COVID-19 samples, and they came from the United States, Italy and Spain. T cells, B-cell-depleted T cells, or PBMCs supplied cDNA or gDNA.

Authors' analysis steps: Cell counts per sample came from amplifying reference gene primers. Method: immunoSEQ multiplex PCR; TCRdb's copy keeps in-frame clones and lacks some. That table gives V, J and clone size, and the DNA gave D and trimming. The sample holds some 190,000 clones, 82% seen once. V was cut by 1 base and J by 10 bases, with 14 bases left in between. Germline CDR1 LGHDT, CDR2 YNNKEL (reference sequence). CDR3 size: 15 residues. This TCR derives from a woman aged 80 or older with active or convalescent COVID-19. Sequenced input: peripheral blood. The chain links TRBV3-1 (or the pseudogene TRBV3-2) to TRBJ1-6, with D unclear. The CDR3 loop reads CASSQGNRPGSPLHF. The CDR3 DNA is TGTGCCAGCAGCCAAGGGAACAGACCAGGATCACCCCTCCACTTT.